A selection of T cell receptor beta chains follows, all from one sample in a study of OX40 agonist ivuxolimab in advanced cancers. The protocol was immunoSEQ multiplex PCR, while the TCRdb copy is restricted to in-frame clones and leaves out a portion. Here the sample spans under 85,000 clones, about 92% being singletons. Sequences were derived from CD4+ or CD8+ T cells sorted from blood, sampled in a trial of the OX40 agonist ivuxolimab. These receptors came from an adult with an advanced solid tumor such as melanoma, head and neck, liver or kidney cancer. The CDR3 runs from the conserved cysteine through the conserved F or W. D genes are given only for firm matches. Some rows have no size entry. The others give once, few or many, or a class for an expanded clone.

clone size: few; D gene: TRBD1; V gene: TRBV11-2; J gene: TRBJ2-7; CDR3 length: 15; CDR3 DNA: TGTGCCAGCAGCTTAAGGGGGCAGGGGGCCCTCGAGCAGTACTTC; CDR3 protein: CASSLRGQGALEQYF
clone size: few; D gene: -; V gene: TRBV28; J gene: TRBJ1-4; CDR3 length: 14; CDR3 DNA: TGTGCCAGCAGTTTCGCAGGGGCTAATGAAAAACTGTTTTTT; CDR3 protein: CASSFAGANEKLFF
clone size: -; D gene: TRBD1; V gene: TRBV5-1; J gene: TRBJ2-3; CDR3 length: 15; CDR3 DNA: TGCGCCAGCAGCTTGGAGGGACAGGGGGGGAATACGCAGTATTTT; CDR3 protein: CASSLEGQGGNTQYF
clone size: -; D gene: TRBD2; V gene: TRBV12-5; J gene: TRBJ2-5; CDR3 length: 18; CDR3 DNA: TGTGCTAGTGGTTTGGCAACCTGGACTAGCGGGAGACAAGAGACCCAGTACTTC; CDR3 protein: CASGLATWTSGRQETQYF
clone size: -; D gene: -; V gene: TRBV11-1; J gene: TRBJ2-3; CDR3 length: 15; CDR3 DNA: TGTGCCAGCAGCTGGAACGGACAGACCACAGATACGCAGTATTTT; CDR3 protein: CASSWNGQTTDTQYF
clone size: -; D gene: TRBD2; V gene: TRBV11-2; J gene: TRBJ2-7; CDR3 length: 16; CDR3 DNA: TGTGCCAGCAGCCACCCAGCGAGCGGGAGGGCCCACGAGCAGTACTTC; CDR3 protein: CASSHPASGRAHEQYF
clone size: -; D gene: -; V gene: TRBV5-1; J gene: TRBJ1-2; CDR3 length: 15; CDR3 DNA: TGCGCCAGCAGCTTGGGAGGGTTTAAGAACTATGGCTACACCTTC; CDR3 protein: CASSLGGFKNYGYTF
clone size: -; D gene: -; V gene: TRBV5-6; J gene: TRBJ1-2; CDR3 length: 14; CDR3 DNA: TGTGCCAGCAGGGGGCTCGGGGATAACTATGGCTACACCTTC; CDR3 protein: CASRGLGDNYGYTF
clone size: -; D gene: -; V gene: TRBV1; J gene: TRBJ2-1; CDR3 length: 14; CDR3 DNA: TGCACCAGCAGCGAAGACCCCCGTGACAATGAGCAGTTCTTC; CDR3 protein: CTSSEDPRDNEQFF
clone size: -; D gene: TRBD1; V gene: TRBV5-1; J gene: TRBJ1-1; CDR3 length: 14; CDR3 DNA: TGCGCCAGCAGCTTGGACAGGGGGAACACTGAAGCTTTCTTT; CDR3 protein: CASSLDRGNTEAFF
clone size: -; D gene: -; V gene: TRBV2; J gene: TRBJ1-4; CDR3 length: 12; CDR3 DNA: TGTGCCAGCAGACAGAGTAATGAAAAACTGTTTTTT; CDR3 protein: CASRQSNEKLFF
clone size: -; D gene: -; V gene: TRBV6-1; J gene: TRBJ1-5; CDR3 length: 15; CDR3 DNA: TGTGCCAGCAGCCCGGGGAAAGGTTGGAATCAGCCCCAGCATTTT; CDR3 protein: CASSPGKGWNQPQHF
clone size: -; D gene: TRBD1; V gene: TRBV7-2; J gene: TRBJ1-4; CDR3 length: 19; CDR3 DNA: TGTGCCAGCAGCCCACGACCCCTCGGGACAGGGTTACATGGGGAAAAACTGTTTTTT; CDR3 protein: CASSPRPLGTGLHGEKLFF
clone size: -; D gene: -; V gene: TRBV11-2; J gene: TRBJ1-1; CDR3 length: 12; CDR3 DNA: TGTGCCAGCAGCTTAGGTGGGACTCAAGCTTTCTTT; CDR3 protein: CASSLGGTQAFF
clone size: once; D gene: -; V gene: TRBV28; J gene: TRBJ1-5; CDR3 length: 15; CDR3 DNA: TGTGCCAGCAGTTTAACCCAGGGTACAAATCAGCCCCAGCATTTT; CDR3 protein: CASSLTQGTNQPQHF
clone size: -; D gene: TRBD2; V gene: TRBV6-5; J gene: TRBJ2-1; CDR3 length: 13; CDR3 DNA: TGTGCCAGCAGGGGGACTAGTAAGGGTGAGCAGTTCTTC; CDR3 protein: CASRGTSKGEQFF
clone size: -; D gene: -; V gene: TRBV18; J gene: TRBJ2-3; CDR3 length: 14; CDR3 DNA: TGTGCCAGCTCCCCCCTACCTAGCACAGATACGCAGTATTTT; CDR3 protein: CASSPLPSTDTQYF
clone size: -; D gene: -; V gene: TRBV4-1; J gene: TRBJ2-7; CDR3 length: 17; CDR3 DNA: TGCGCCAGCAGCCAAGTTGAAGGAGGGGTAGGATTCTACGAGCAGTACTTC; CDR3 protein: CASSQVEGGVGFYEQYF
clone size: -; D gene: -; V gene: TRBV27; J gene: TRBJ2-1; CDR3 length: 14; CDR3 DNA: TGTGCCAGCAGTTTAGGTCAGCGTTACAATGAGCAGTTCTTC; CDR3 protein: CASSLGQRYNEQFF
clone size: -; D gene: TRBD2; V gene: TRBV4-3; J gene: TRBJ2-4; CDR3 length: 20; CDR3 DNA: TGCGCCAGCAGCCCCGACCTAGCGGGAGGCGCCAAATCCGCCAAAAACATTCAGTACTTC; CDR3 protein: CASSPDLAGGAKSAKNIQYF
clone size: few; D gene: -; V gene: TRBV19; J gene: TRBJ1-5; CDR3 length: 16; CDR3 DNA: TGTGCCAGTAGTATACGGGAAGATTATAGCAATCAGCCCCAGCATTTT; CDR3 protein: CASSIREDYSNQPQHF
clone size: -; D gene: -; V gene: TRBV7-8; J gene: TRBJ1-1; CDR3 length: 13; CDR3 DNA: TGTGCCAGCAGCTACAACCTGAACACTGAAGCTTTCTTT; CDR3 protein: CASSYNLNTEAFF
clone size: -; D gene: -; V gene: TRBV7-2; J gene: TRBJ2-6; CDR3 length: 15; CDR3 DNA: TGTGCCAGCAGCTTTGAAGGCTCTGGGGCCAACGTCCTGACTTTC; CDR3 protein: CASSFEGSGANVLTF
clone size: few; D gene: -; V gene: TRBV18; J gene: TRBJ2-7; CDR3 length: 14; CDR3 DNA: TGTGCCAGCTCACCACCGGGAAAAGGTCGACAGCAGTACTTC; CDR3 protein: CASSPPGKGRQQYF
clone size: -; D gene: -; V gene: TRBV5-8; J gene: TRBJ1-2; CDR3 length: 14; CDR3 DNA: TGTGCCAGCAGATACTCTGGTTCTAACTATGGCTACACCTTC; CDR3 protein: CASRYSGSNYGYTF
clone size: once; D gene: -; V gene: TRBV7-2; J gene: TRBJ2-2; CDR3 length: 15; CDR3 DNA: TGTGCCAGCAGCTTAGGGCGGGCAAACACCGGGGAGCTGTTTTTT; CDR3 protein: CASSLGRANTGELFF
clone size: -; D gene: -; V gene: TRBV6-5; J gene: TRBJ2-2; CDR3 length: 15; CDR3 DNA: TGTGCCAGCAGGACCGGGACATTAGACACCGGGGAGCTGTTTTTT; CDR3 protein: CASRTGTLDTGELFF
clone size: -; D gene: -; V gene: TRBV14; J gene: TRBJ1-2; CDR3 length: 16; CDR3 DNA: TGTGCCAGCAGCCCTCTAGGGACAATCTCTAACTATGGCTACACCTTC; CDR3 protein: CASSPLGTISNYGYTF
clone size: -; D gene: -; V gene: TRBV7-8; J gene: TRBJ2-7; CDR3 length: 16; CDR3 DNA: TGTGCCAGCAGCTTAGGAGAGGGGGCTAGCGGCAACGAGCAGTACTTC; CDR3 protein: CASSLGEGASGNEQYF
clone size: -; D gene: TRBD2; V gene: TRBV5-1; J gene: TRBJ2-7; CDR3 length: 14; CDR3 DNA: TGCGCCAGCAGCTTTAGCGGGAGTCTGGGTGAGCAGTACTTC; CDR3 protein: CASSFSGSLGEQYF
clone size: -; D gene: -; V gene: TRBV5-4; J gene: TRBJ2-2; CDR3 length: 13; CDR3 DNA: TGTGCCAGCAGCTTGGTGACCACCGGGGAGCTGTTTTTT; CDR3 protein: CASSLVTTGELFF
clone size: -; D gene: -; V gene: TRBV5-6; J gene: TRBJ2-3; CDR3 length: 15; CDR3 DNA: TGTGCCAGCAGCTTGTTGGAGCGGAGGCAGGATACGCAGTATTTT; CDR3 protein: CASSLLERRQDTQYF
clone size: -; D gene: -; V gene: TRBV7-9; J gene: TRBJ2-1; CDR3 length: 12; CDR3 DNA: TGTGCCAGCAGCTTATTGGGGGGTGAGCAGTTCTTC; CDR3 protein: CASSLLGGEQFF
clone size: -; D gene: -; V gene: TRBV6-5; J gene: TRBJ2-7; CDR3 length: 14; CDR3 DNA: TGTGCCAGCAGCCTCAGGGGATCCTTCTCCGAGCAGTACTTC; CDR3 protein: CASSLRGSFSEQYF
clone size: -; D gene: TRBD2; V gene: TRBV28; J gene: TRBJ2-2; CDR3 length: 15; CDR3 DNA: TGTGCCAGCAGTTTAGGAGCGGGACCCACCGGGGAGCTGTTTTTT; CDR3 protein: CASSLGAGPTGELFF
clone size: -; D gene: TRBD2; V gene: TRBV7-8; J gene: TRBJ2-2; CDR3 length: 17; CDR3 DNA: TGTGCCAGCAGCTTAAAGGAAAGCGGGAGGGCAAGCGGGGAGCTGTTTTTT; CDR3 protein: CASSLKESGRASGELFF
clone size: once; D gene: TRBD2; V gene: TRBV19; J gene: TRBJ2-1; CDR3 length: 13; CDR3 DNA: TGTGCCAGTTTTAGCGGGAGGAGTAATGAGCAGTTCTTC; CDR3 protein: CASFSGRSNEQFF
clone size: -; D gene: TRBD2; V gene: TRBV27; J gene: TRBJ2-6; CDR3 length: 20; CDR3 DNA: TGTGCCAGCAGTTTAGTGGGACTAGCGGGAGGTGCCTCTGGGGCCAACGTCCTGACTTTC; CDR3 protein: CASSLVGLAGGASGANVLTF
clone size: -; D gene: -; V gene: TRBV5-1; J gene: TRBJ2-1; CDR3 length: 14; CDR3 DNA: TGCGCCAGCAGCTTGGCCGCGGGACTGGTTGAGCAGTTCTTC; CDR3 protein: CASSLAAGLVEQFF
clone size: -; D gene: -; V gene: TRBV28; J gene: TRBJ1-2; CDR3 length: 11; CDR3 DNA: TGTGCCAGCAGTTTAAACTATGGCTACACCTTC; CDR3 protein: CASSLNYGYTF
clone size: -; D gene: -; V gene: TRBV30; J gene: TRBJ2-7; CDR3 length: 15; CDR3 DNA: TGTGCCTGGAGTCTCACCGGGACTTACTCCTACGAGCAGTACTTC; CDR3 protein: CAWSLTGTYSYEQYF
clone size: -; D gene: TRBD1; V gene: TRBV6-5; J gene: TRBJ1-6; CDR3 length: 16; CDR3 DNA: TGTGCCAGCAGTTACTCGAGCTTCAGGGGGGCTTCACCCCTCCACTTT; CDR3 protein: CASSYSSFRGASPLHF
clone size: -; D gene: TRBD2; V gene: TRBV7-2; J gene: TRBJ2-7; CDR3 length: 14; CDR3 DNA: TGTGCCAGCAGCTTAGAAGGGGCGGGAGGCGAGCAGTACTTC; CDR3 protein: CASSLEGAGGEQYF
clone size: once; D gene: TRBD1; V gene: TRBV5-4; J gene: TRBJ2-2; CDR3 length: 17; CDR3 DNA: TGTGCCAGCAGCTCGAAACGGACAGGGGGGGTCACCGGGGAGCTGTTTTTT; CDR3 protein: CASSSKRTGGVTGELFF
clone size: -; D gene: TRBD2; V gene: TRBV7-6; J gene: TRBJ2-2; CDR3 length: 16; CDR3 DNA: TGTGCCAGCAGCTTGCCTAGCGGGACGAACACCGGGGAGCTGTTTTTT; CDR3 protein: CASSLPSGTNTGELFF
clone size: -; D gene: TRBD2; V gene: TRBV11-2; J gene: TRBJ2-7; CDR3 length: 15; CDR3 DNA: TGTGCCAGCAGCGGGGGGACTAGCGGGACCTACGAGCAGTACTTC; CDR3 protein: CASSGGTSGTYEQYF
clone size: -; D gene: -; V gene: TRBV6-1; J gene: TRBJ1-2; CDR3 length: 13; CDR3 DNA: TGTGCCAGCATGGCAGGGCGTCTTTATGGCTACACCTTC; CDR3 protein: CASMAGRLYGYTF
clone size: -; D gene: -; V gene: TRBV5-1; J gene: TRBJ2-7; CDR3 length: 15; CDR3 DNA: TGCGCCAGCAGTTCCCAGGGGCAGGGCTCCTACGAGCAGTACTTC; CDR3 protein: CASSSQGQGSYEQYF
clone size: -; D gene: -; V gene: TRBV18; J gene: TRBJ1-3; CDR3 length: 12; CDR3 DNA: TGTGCCAGCTCCGAAAGGGGCGGCACCATATATTTT; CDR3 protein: CASSERGGTIYF